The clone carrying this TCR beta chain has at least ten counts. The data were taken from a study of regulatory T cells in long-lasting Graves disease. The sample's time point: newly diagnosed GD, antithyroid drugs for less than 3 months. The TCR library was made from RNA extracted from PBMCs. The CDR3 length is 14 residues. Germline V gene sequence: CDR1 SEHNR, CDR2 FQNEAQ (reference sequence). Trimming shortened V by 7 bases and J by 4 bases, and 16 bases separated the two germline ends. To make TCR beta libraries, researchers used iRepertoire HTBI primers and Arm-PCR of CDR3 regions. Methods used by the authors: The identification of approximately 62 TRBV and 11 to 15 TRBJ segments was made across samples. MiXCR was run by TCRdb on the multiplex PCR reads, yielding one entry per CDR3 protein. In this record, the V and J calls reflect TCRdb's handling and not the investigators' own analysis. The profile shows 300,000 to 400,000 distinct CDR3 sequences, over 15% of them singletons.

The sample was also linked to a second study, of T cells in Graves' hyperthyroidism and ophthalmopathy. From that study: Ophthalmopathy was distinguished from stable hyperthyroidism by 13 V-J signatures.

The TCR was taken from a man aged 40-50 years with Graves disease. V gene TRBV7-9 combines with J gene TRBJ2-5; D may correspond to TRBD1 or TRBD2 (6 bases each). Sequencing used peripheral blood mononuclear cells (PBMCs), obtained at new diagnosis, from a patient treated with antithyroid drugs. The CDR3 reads CASTRRGGVETQYF. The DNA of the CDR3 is TGTGCCAGCACGCGCAGGGGAGGAGTAGAGACCCAGTACTTC.